Detailed here is one T cell receptor (beta chain). Its target is not known. Profiling relied on immunoSEQ multiplex PCR, and the TCRdb table lists in-frame clones only, not all of them. This sample has a few hundred thousand clones; roughly 80% occur once, and the top ten carry around 9.3%. The source of the sample is a study of shared clonotypes between healthy human individuals. Germline CDR1 reads MNHNS; CDR2 reads SASEGT. The CDR3 extends over 15 amino acids. The V gene lost 0 bases and the J gene lost 9 bases, with 15 bases spanning the gap. A CD45RA+ naive subset and a CD45RA-negative memory subset were split from CD4+ cells. Whole-study findings and limits: Shared clonotypes across all four donors exceeded non-shared ones in generation probability. It was observed that about 5% of naive CD4 clonotypes were shared across several donors.

This sequence originates from a man aged 30-40 years in good health. The rearrangement uses TRBV6-1 and TRBJ1-3; D might be TRBD1 (5 bases). The sample comprised memory CD4+ T cells sorted from blood. The subset here: CD45RA-negative fraction. The CDR3 here is CASSEAGMGDSTIYF. Here the CDR3 DNA reads TGTGCCAGCAGTGAAGCGGGAATGGGGGATAGCACCATATATTTT.